This record covers a single T cell receptor beta chain. Its cognate antigen has yet to be identified. Base quality data are lacking; no much larger clone is found one base away. The data derive from a study of blood T cells in healthy people across ages (dated by TCRdb to 2015 to 2017). General notes on the study: In model experiments, roughly one uniquely barcoded TCR beta cDNA molecule per two T cells was captured by template switching. Using deep sequencing normalized with unique cDNA molecular identifiers, the study measured how TCR beta repertoire diversity changes with age. Donors were grouped into four age groups: young (average 16 years), middle-aged (39), aged (around 60) and long-lived (roughly 80). To avoid experimental bias, donors of different ages were distributed randomly across sequencing lanes. For two donors (one aged 18 to 29 and one aged 80 or older), the study analyzed two additional independent replicas of 1 million unique cDNA reads from the same blood draw.

From its cysteine to its phenylalanine, the CDR3 spans 15 amino acids. Of the read, only the CDR3 DNA is kept; its 45 bases are in frame from base 1. Taken from the germline V gene, the CDR1 and CDR2 loops are SGDLS and YYNGEE. V is pared back by 2 bases and J by 1 base, with 12 bases lying between the germline termini. To prepare the library, 5' RACE was applied. Reads for this sample came from an Illumina HiSeq 2500. A second PCR of about 7 to 12 cycles was performed with a sample-barcoded 5' primer and a J-beta primer mix. Each TCR beta cDNA molecule received a unique molecular identifier from a template-switch 5' adaptor carrying 12 random nucleotides. Each sample yielded at least 2.5 million CDR3-containing paired-end reads. First-strand cDNA was synthesized from all RNA with the Mint cDNA synthesis kit, primed by a TRBC-specific oligonucleotide. Following uracil-DNA glycosylase treatment, all cDNA underwent a first 18-cycle PCR with the universal primers M1SS and BC2_uni_R. The source study handled its data this way. For normalization, 1 million high-quality reads, each with a distinct molecular identifier, were randomly selected from each sample. Reads with shared molecular identifiers were discarded instead of being binned into consensus sequences. MiTCR, set to a Q25 quality threshold and the strictest error-elimination algorithm, was used for CDR3 identification, clonotype clustering and error correction. A nonparametric unseen species model using Euler transformation provided a lower-bound estimate of total TCR beta diversity. TCRdb ran its own pipeline on the public reads, namely fastp trimming at Q25 and MiXCR clone calling, and kept in-frame beta chains. Merged by CDR3 protein, the rows form single entries marked with the most common genes and DNA. TCRdb, not the authors, supplied the V and J calls. The sample data list hundreds of thousands of distinct CDR3 sequences, and approximately 21% of these were observed just once. Roughly 3.6% of the sample lies in the top ten.

The investigation overall reported the following: Observed TCR beta diversity per million T cells fell roughly linearly with age, and a significant reduction was already apparent by age approximately 40. Compared with the aged group, more naive CD4+ T cells, fewer expanded clones and increased TCR diversity were shown by the long-lived group, suggesting age selection. Estimates of total diversity from one million sequenced T cells were regarded as lower bounds and underestimates. Because the CMV infection status of the donors was unknown, age-related changes in expanded clonotypes may potentially have been confounded. Because profiling used bulk unsorted PBMCs, naive and antigen-experienced compartments could not be compared conclusively. The percentage of naive T cells measured by flow cytometry correlated strongly with observed TCR beta diversity.

The donors were some 39 Caucasian individuals from Russia, aged roughly 6 to 90 years, who were systemically healthy. Each donor gave 8 to 10 milliliters of peripheral blood, drawn into EDTA-treated Vacutainer tubes. Ficoll-Paque density-gradient centrifugation was used to isolate PBMCs, with at least 6.5 million per sample. Total RNA, at least 6 micrograms per sample, was extracted from PBMCs with Trizol reagent. For every donor, an aliquot of PBMCs went through flow cytometry to measure the percentages of naive CD45RAhigh/CD27high T cells. The TCR originated in a man aged 65-85 years in good health. The sample was blood. This chain joins TRBV9 to TRBJ2-5; the D gene is possibly TRBD1, with 6 bases matching. The CDR3 region reads CASSVNTGPQETQYF. The DNA sequence follows: TGTGCCAGCAGCGTCAACACAGGGCCCCAAGAGACCCAGTACTTC. Joined to the reference TRBV9 and TRBJ2-5 proteins, this CDR3 gives the full variable domain: DSGVTQTPKHLITATGQRVTLRCSPRSGDLSVYWYQQSLDQGLQFLIQYYNGEERAKGNILERFSAQQFPDLHSELNLSSLELGDSALYFCASSVNTGPQETQYFGPGTRLLVL.